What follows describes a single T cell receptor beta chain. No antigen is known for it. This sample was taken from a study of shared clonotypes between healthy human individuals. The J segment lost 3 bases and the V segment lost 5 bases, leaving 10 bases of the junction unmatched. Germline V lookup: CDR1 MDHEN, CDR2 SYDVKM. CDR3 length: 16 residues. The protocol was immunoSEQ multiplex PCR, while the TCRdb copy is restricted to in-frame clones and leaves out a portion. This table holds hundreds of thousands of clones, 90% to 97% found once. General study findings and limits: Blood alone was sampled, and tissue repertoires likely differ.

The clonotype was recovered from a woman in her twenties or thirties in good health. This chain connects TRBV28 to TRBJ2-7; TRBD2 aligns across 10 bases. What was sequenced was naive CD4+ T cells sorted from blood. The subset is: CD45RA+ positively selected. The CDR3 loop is CASSPRGLAAGYEQYF. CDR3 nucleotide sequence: TGTGCCAGCAGTCCCCGAGGACTAGCGGCAGGCTACGAGCAGTACTTC.